Below are 15 T cell receptor beta chains sequenced from a single sample in a study of T cell responses to AZD1222 COVID-19 vaccine. Using immunoSEQ multiplex PCR, the repertoire was profiled, and TCRdb retains in-frame clones only, with some absent. The table lists under 130,000 clones, 88% of them singletons. This material consisted of peripheral blood, taken on day 0 of AZD1222 vaccination. The receptors shown here come from an adult in good health.

CDR3 sequence (DNA): TGCGCCAGCAGCGCCGGGACTAGCGGGACGGAGCAGTTCTTC. Amino acid sequence: CASSAGTSGTEQFF. This sequence joins TRBV5-1 and TRBJ2-1; 13 bases match TRBD2. V lost 4 bases, J lost 10 bases, and 5 bases stayed unmatched. The CDR3 runs to 14 residues. CDR1 and CDR2 from the germline V gene are SGHRS and YFSETQ.

The chain uses TRBV7-3 and TRBJ1-6; D unclear. Between the trimmed V and J ends, which lost 3 bases and 10 bases, there was a span of 7 bases. Germline V gene lookup returns CDR1 SGHTA and CDR2 FQGTGA. This CDR3 has 12 residues. CDR3 region: CASSFFGSPLHF. The CDR3 coding sequence is TGTGCCAGCAGCTTCTTCGGATCACCCCTCCACTTT.

This clone showed up just a few times. V is TRBV5-1 and J is TRBJ2-5, with D possibly being TRBD2 (5 bases). The germline CDR1 and CDR2 sequences are SGHRS and YFSETQ. V was clipped by 2 bases and J by 2 bases, with 13 bases between them. CDR3 size: 15 residues. The CDR3 DNA reads as TGCGCCAGCAGCTTACAAAGAGGGCCACAAGAGACCCAGTACTTC. Protein product: CASSLQRGPQETQYF.

The chain is built from TRBV29-1 and TRBJ1-1; D unclear. The CDR3 loop spans 11 amino acids. Germline V CDR1 and CDR2: SQVTM, ANQGSEA. Trimming stripped 4 bases from V and 3 bases from J, with 6 bases between. For the CDR3, the DNA is TGCAGCGTTGTCGGGTACACTGAAGCTTTCTTT. Its translation: CSVVGYTEAFF.

The rearrangement uses TRBV9 and TRBJ2-7; 7 nucleotides match TRBD1. This CDR3 region has 15 residues. The junction had 12 bases not matched to a gene; V was cut back by 4 bases and J by 5 bases. The germline V gene has CDR1 SGDLS and CDR2 YYNGEE. The CDR3 nucleotides read TGTGCCAGCAGCCCATCTGCGACAGGGCTCAACGAGCAGTACTTC. Encoded protein: CASSPSATGLNEQYF.

The rearrangement joins TRBV3-1 (or the pseudogene TRBV3-2) to TRBJ1-1, with unresolved D. The CDR3 loop spans 14 amino acids. V was shortened by 4 bases and J by 4 bases, with 13 bases between the two germline ends. Germline CDR1 is LGHDT and CDR2 is YNNKEL (reference sequence). Here the CDR3 DNA reads TGTGCCAGCAGCCCCTTTACACGGAGCACTGAAGCTTTCTTT. Protein: CASSPFTRSTEAFF.

The chain couples TRBV10-3 to TRBJ1-2; maybe TRBD1 (6 bases). From germline, CDR1 is ENHRY and CDR2 SYGVKD. The CDR3 is 15 amino acids. Trimming cost V 6 bases and J 6 bases, with 20 bases left between them. The CDR3: CAIRTPDRVYNGYTF. The CDR3 DNA follows: TGTGCCATCAGAACCCCGGACAGAGTGTATAATGGCTACACCTTC.

DNA of the CDR3: TGTGCCAGCAGCAAACAGGGTCTAGCGGCAACCTCCTACGAGCAGTACTTC. This gives the protein CASSKQGLAATSYEQYF. The V call is TRBV21-1, the J call TRBJ2-7; the D call in the table, TRBD2, was not verified against the DNA. TRBV21-1 is described as a pseudogene. The CDR3 is 17 residues long.

This clone was seen only once. V and J are TRBV28 and TRBJ1-4, with 8 nucleotides matching TRBD1. V lost 5 bases and J lost 6; bases outside the gene matches: 8. The CDR3 consists of 15 residues. From germline, CDR1 is MDHEN and CDR2 SYDVKM. This CDR3 is CASSPRQGQDEKLFF. The CDR3 bases are TGTGCCAGCAGTCCGAGACAGGGGCAGGATGAAAAACTGTTTTTT.

The J gene is TRBJ2-7, the V gene TRBV5-4; TRBD2 agrees at 12 bases. The CDR3 runs 15 residues. CDR1 is SGHNT, CDR2 YYREEE, per germline (reference sequence). V shed 4 bases and J 2 bases; nucleotides not matched to a gene: 4. The CDR3 spells CASSPRTSGAYEQYF. CDR3 DNA: TGTGCCAGCAGCCCTAGGACTAGCGGGGCCTACGAGCAGTACTTC.

The chain combines TRBV9 with TRBJ1-1; 10 bases are shared with TRBD1. The germline V gene encodes CDR1 SGDLS and CDR2 YYNGEE. The CDR3 is 15 amino acids. The V segment lost 3 bases and the J segment 3 bases; nucleotides outside the gene matches: 5. This chain's CDR3 is CASSARQGADTEAFF. In nucleotides, the CDR3 is TGTGCCAGCAGCGCCAGACAGGGGGCGGACACTGAAGCTTTCTTT.

Remarks on this clone: A read error may account for a junction end that differs from germline. The V and J genes are TRBV12-3 or TRBV12-4 and TRBJ1-2, with a tentative D call TRBD1 (6 bases). This CDR3 contains 13 residues. The CDR3 reads CASSLGQIYGYTF. CDR3 nucleotide sequence: TGTGCCAGCAGCTTAGGACAGATTTATGGCTACACCTTC.

The CDR3, as DNA: TGTGCCAGCAGCCTCACTCCGAGCTCCTACAATGAGCAGTTCTTC. Translating gives CASSLTPSSYNEQFF. This chain uses TRBV28 with TRBJ2-1, with D uncertain. This CDR3 comprises 15 residues. The V and J ends lost 6 bases and 0 bases respectively, with 12 bases between them. In germline, CDR1 is MDHEN, CDR2 SYDVKM.

The CDR3 DNA is TGTGCCAGCAGTGCTCGGGGGGGCTATGGCTACACCTTC. It is translated as CASSARGGYGYTF. This sequence joins TRBV25-1 and TRBJ1-2; D possibly corresponds to TRBD1 (5 bases). The CDR3 runs 13 residues. Trimming took off 4 bases at V and 4 bases at J, with 10 bases between the two ends. Germline CDR1 reads MGHDK; CDR2 reads SYGVNS.

The V gene is TRBV15, the J gene TRBJ1-2; D call uncertain. The CDR3 covers 15 residues. Germline CDR1 and CDR2: LNHNV and YYDKDF (reference sequence). V lost 2 bases and J 2 bases, leaving 12 bases between the germline ends. The CDR3 protein is CATSRPGGYNYGYTF. The CDR3 nucleotides read TGTGCCACCAGCAGACCCGGAGGCTACAACTATGGCTACACCTTC.